This T cell receptor beta chain was identified during a study of Graves' ophthalmopathy and Graves' hyperthyroidism. Ten or more counts support this clonotype. Thyroid ultrasound, orbital computed tomography, TRAb, serum thyroxine and clinical symptoms formed the basis of diagnosis. RNA transcripts were the template, and TCR beta CDR3 regions were amplified from them. Investigators did first-round RT-PCR with HTBI primers, then second-round multiplex PCR. In TCRdb, the multiplex PCR reads were re-called with MiXCR into one record per CDR3 protein. The table includes fewer than 250,000 distinct CDR3 sequences, approximately 28% detected once. The CDR3 runs 12 residues. Trimming took off 8 bases at V and 4 bases at J, with 11 bases between the two ends. The germline CDR1 and CDR2 sequences are MNHEY and SVGEGT.

This chain joins TRBV6-2 or TRBV6-3 and TRBJ1-2; no clear D. Specimen: peripheral blood. The sequence derives from a man aged 50 to 60 with Graves' ophthalmopathy. DNA for the CDR3: TGTGCCAGCTCTGTGGCGGCCTATGGCTACACCTTC. This translates into CASSVAAYGYTF.